These 19 T cell receptor beta chains were sequenced from one sample in a study of Graves' ophthalmopathy and Graves' hyperthyroidism. The TCR beta CDR3 regions underwent amplification from RNA transcripts. First-round RT-PCR relied on HTBI primers, and a second-round multiplex PCR came next. Using its own MiXCR run on the multiplex PCR reads, TCRdb lists one record per CDR3 protein. The sample gives 650,000 to 900,000 distinct CDR3 sequences, 40% of which show up once; 44% is in the top ten. Sequencing was carried out using peripheral blood. These receptors originate from an adult man with Graves' ophthalmopathy.

A word on this clonotype: The junction and the germline gene differ at one end; a read error may be behind it. The genes are TRBV5-1 and TRBJ1-5; no clear D. This CDR3 region has 15 residues. The germline gives CDR1 SGHRS, CDR2 YFSETQ. CDR3 protein: CASSRWGRDNQPQHF. The CDR3 DNA is TGTGCCAGCAGCCGATGGGGTAGAGACAATCAGCCCCAGCATTTT.

Only a few counts were recorded for this clonotype. A junction end diverges from the germline sequence, so it may reflect a read error. The chain is built from TRBV7-9 and TRBJ2-5; 8 bases fit TRBD1. The germline gives CDR1 SEHNR, CDR2 FQNEAQ (reference sequence). The CDR3 has 16 amino acids. In DNA, the CDR3 is TGTGCCAGCAGTTTAGCTGGCAGGGGGCCCCGAGAGACCCAGTACTTC. As protein: CASSLAGRGPRETQYF.

The chain is built from TRBV5-1 and TRBJ1-5; 7 positions agree with TRBD1. The CDR3 spans 15 residues. V lost 0 bases to trimming and J lost 5 bases; unmatched junction nucleotides: 5. Germline CDR1 reads SGHRS; CDR2 reads YFSETQ. The CDR3 is CASSLDPGGDQPQHF. CDR3 sequence (DNA): TGCGCCAGCAGCTTGGACCCAGGGGGAGATCAGCCCCAGCATTTT.

Only a few counts were recorded for this clonotype. The gene calls are TRBV2 and TRBJ1-1; D is uncertain. Trimming cost V 11 bases and J 0 bases, with 13 bases left between them. Germline CDR1 SNHLY, CDR2 FYNNEI. The CDR3 loop spans 13 amino acids. DNA of the CDR3: TGTGCCTGGAGTGCCTCAGTGAACACTGAAGCTTTCTTT. It is translated as CAWSASVNTEAFF.

Ten or more counts support this clonotype. The rearrangement joins TRBV10-3 to TRBJ1-1; D is perhaps TRBD1 (5 bases). CDR3 length: 13 amino acids. Germline V gives CDR1 ENHRY, CDR2 SYGVKD. Trimming stripped 7 bases from V and 2 bases from J, with 11 bases between. CDR3 sequence: CAINAGRNTEAFF. CDR3 bases: TGTGCCATCAATGCAGGGAGAAACACTGAAGCTTTCTTT.

In this sample, this clonotype turned up many times. The chain combines TRBV7-2 with TRBJ1-3; D not certain. This CDR3 is built from 13 residues. CDR1 and CDR2 (germline): SGHTA, FQGNSA. Trimming took 6 bases from V and 2 from J, leaving 8 bases between them. Written as DNA, the CDR3 is TGTGCCAGCAGTTATTATGCTGGAAACACCATATATTTT. Encoded protein: CASSYYAGNTIYF.

This clonotype was recorded a few times. The V gene is TRBV5-1, the J gene TRBJ2-5; D is uncertain. Germline V lookup: CDR1 SGHRS, CDR2 YFSETQ. The CDR3 is 13 amino acids. V was clipped by 2 bases and J by 5 bases, with 10 bases between them. DNA for the CDR3: TGCGCCAGCAGCTTCTTTGGGTCCGAGACCCAGTACTTC. Translating gives CASSFFGSETQYF. Full variable domain (missing parts from reference TRBV5-1 and TRBJ2-5): KAGVTQTPRYLIKTRGQQVTLSCSPISGHRSVSWYQQTPGQGLQFLFEYFSETQRNKGNFPGRFSGRQFSNSRSEMNVSTLELGDSALYLCASSFFGSETQYFGPGTRLLVL.

The gene calls are TRBV7-6 and TRBJ1-1; 8 bases are shared with TRBD1. The CDR3 is 16 residues long. Germline V gene sequence: CDR1 SGHVS, CDR2 FNYEAQ. J lost 6 bases, V lost 6 bases, and 15 bases had no gene match. The CDR3 DNA reads TGTGCCAGCAGTCCGAGACAGGGGAAAGTCGCCCCTGAAGCTTTCTTT. Translation gives CASSPRQGKVAPEAFF.

Many counts were recorded for this clonotype. The gene calls are TRBV19 and TRBJ1-1; D unclear. CDR1 is LNHDA and CDR2 is SQIVND in the germline V gene (reference sequence). This CDR3 has 13 amino acids. The V and J ends lost 7 bases and 10 bases respectively, with 19 bases between them. This CDR3 reads CASTVGGSWAAFF. CDR3 coding DNA: TGTGCCAGTACCGTAGGAGGGAGTTGGGCAGCTTTCTTT.

This clonotype has only a few counts. A much larger clone differs from this one at a single base, so this may be a read error. V gene TRBV7-2 combines with J gene TRBJ1-6; 8 bases fit TRBD1. Germline trimming cut 5 bases from V and 5 bases from J; bases unmatched to any gene: 5. Germline CDR1 and CDR2: SGHTA and FQGNSA. The CDR3 is 15 residues long. CDR3 bases: TGTGCCAGCAGCCTGGGACAGGTGGATAATTCACCCCTCCACTTT. Translated: CASSLGQVDNSPLHF.

In regard to this clonotype: A much larger clone differs by one base, so this may be a read error. CDR3 amino acids: CASSEIRGWETQYF. The CDR3 DNA is TGCGCCAGCAGTGAGATACGCGGGTGGGAGACCCAGTACTTC. This sequence joins TRBV10-2 and TRBJ2-5; possible D gene TRBD2, 5 bases. Germline V gene lookup returns CDR1 WSHSY and CDR2 SAAADI. The CDR3 is 14 amino acids. With 2 bases removed from V and 5 bases from J, the gap between germline ends came to 12 bases.

This clonotype was detected only a few times. V usage is TRBV5-1 and J usage is TRBJ2-5, with D maybe TRBD2 (7 bases). The CDR3 extends over 13 amino acids. CDR1 and CDR2 from the germline V gene are SGHRS and YFSETQ. With 7 bases removed from V and 4 bases from J, the gap between germline ends came to 14 bases. In DNA, the CDR3 is TGCGCCAGCTGCCGAGGGGGGGCAGAGACCCAGTACTTC. Amino acids: CASCRGGAETQYF.

This clonotype has at least ten counts. The rearrangement joins TRBV19 to TRBJ1-1; D is possibly TRBD1 (6 bases). Germline CDR1 reads LNHDA; CDR2 reads SQIVND (reference sequence). Deletions cut 6 bases from V and 6 bases from J, with 14 bases between. CDR3 length equals 13 residues. The CDR3: CASSYRDSAEAFF. The DNA for the CDR3 is TGTGCCAGTAGCTACAGGGACTCGGCTGAAGCTTTCTTT. Full variable domain (remainder filled in from reference TRBV19 and TRBJ1-1): DGGITQSPKYLFRKEGQNVTLSCEQNLNHDAMYWYRQDPGQGLRLIYYSQIVNDFQKGDIAEGYSVSREKKESFPLTVTSAQKNPTAFYLCASSYRDSAEAFFGQGTRLTVV.

In this sample, this clonotype turned up many times. The chain joins TRBV29-1 to TRBJ2-5; 8 bases align to TRBD1. CDR1 and CDR2 (germline): SQVTM, ANQGSEA. CDR3 length: 14 amino acids. V gave up 6 bases and J gave up 1 base; unmatched junction bases: 7. The DNA for the CDR3 is TGCAGCGTCGCCCGGACAGGGATCCAAGAGACCCAGTACTTC. This gives the protein CSVARTGIQETQYF.

The rearrangement joins TRBV6-5 to TRBJ2-7; no definite D call. The CDR3 spans 13 residues. V was shortened by 1 base and J by 3 bases, with 7 bases between the two germline ends. Germline loops: CDR1 MNHEY, CDR2 SVGAGI. CDR3 sequence: CASSYLRNYEQYF. DNA of the CDR3: TGTGCCAGCAGTTACTTGAGGAACTACGAGCAGTACTTC.

The table lists this clonotype with a few counts. The genes are TRBV9 and TRBJ1-1, with D tentatively TRBD1 (6 bases). The V gene's germline CDR1 is SGDLS and CDR2 YYNGEE. Trimming pared 7 bases from V and 5 bases from J, leaving 15 bases between. The CDR3 has 13 amino acids. The chain's CDR3 is CASGRGAETEAFF. The DNA of the CDR3 is TGTGCCAGCGGACGGGGGGCTGAGACTGAAGCTTTCTTT.

The sample holds many counts of this clonotype. This chain connects TRBV2 to TRBJ1-4; unclear D gene. Germline CDR1 is SNHLY and CDR2 is FYNNEI. V lost 4 bases and J lost 6, with 6 bases in between. The CDR3 length is 12 residues. Here the CDR3 DNA reads TGTGCCAGCAGTGCAAGCGATGAAAAACTGTTTTTT. This encodes CASSASDEKLFF. Based on the CDR3 plus reference TRBV2 and TRBJ1-4, the full variable domain is EPEVTQTPSHQVTQMGQEVILRCVPISNHLYFYWYRQILGQKVEFLVSFYNNEISEKSEIFDDQFSVERPDGSNFTLKIRSTKLEDSAMYFCASSASDEKLFFGSGTQLSVL.

This clonotype was seen repeatedly, ten times or more. The gene calls are TRBV9 and TRBJ1-2; 7 bases line up with TRBD1. Germline-derived CDR1 and CDR2 are SGDLS and YYNGEE. The CDR3 is 14 amino acids. The V segment lost 0 bases and the J segment 3 bases; nucleotides outside the gene matches: 2. The CDR3 DNA follows: TGTGCCAGCAGCGTAGGGACAGGCTACTATGGCTACACCTTC. Its translation: CASSVGTGYYGYTF.

This rearrangement joins TRBV20-1 to TRBJ2-5, with 7 bases identical to TRBD1. CDR3 length: 15 amino acids. The germline V gene has CDR1 DFQATT and CDR2 SNEGSKA (reference sequence). Unmatched junction bases numbered 6, after V lost 2 bases and J lost 0 bases. The CDR3 is CSARPLDRDQETQYF. The CDR3 nucleotides are TGCAGTGCTAGACCGCTCGACAGGGACCAAGAGACCCAGTACTTC.